This T cell receptor beta chain stems from a study of T cell responses to AZD1222 COVID-19 vaccine. Study-level points and caveats: Vaccine-related CD4 TCRs covered spike, predominating at 160-218 and 743-854.

Measured with immunoSEQ multiplex PCR; TCRdb has only the in-frame clones, and not every one. Among around 110,000 clones listed, 91% were seen once. As regards this clone: As yet, its antigen is unknown.

The V and J ends lost 4 bases and 5 bases respectively, with 14 bases between them. The CDR3 covers 15 residues. Looked up from germline, CDR1 is SGHTA and CDR2 is FQGNSA. The rearrangement joins TRBV7-2 to TRBJ2-2; perhaps TRBD1 as D (6 bases). This TCR was sampled from an adult in good health. Sequencing used peripheral blood, obtained on day 0 of AZD1222 vaccination. The CDR3 is CASSSTLTGTGELFF. The CDR3 nucleotides read TGTGCCAGCAGCTCTACCCTGACAGGAACCGGGGAGCTGTTTTTT.